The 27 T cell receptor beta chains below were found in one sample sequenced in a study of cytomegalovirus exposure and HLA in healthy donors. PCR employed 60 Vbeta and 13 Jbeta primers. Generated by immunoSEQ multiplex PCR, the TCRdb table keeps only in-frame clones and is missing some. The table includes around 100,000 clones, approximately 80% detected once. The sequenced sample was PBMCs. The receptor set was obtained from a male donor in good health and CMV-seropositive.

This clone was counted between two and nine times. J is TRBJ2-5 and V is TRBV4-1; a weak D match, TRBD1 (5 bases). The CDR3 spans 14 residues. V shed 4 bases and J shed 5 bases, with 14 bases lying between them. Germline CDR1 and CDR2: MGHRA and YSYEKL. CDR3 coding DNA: TGCGCCAGCAGCCCAGTGGGGCCCGGGGAGACCCAGTACTTC. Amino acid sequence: CASSPVGPGETQYF.

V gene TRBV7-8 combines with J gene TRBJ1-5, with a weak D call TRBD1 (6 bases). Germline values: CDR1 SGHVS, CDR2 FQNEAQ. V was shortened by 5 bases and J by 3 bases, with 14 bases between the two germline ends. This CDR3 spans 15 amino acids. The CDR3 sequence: CASSTYRANNQPQHF. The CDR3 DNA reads TGTGCCAGCAGCACCTACAGGGCCAACAATCAGCCCCAGCATTTT.

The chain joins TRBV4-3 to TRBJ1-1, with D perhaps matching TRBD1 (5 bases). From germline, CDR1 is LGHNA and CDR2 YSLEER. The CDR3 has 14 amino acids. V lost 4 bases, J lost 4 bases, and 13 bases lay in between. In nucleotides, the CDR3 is TGCGCCAGCAGCCTGGGGCGCGTAAGCACTGAAGCTTTCTTT. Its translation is CASSLGRVSTEAFF.

DNA of the CDR3: TGTGCCAGCAGCTCACAGGGGGCGACTAATGAAAAACTGTTTTTT. It specifies CASSSQGATNEKLFF. The rearrangement uses TRBV7-9 and TRBJ1-4, with 9 bases lining up with TRBD1. Trimming at V came to 4 bases and at J to 2 bases, leaving 2 bases not matched to a gene. CDR3 length equals 15 residues. Germline V CDR1 and CDR2: SEHNR, FQNEAQ (reference sequence).

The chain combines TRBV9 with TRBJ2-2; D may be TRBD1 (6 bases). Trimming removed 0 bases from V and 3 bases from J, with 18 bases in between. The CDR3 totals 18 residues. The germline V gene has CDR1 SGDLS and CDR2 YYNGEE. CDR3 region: CASSVVPPPPGDTGELFF. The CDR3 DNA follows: TGTGCCAGCAGCGTAGTACCCCCTCCCCCAGGGGACACCGGGGAGCTGTTTTTT.

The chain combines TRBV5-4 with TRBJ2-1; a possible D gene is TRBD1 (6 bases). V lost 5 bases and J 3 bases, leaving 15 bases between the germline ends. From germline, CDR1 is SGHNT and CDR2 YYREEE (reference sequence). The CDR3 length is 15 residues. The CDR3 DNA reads TGTGCCAGCAGACAATTGGGGGCCCTCTACAATGAGCAGTTCTTC. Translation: CASRQLGALYNEQFF.

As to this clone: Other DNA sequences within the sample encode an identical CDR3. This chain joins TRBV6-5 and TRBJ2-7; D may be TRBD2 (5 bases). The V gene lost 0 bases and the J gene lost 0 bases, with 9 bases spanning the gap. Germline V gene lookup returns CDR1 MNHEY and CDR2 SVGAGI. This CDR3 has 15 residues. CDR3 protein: CASSYSTGSSYEQYF. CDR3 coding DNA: TGTGCCAGCAGTTACTCGACGGGGAGCTCCTACGAGCAGTACTTC.

The CDR3 DNA follows: TGTGCCAGCAGCCAAGACCCTTCGGTTTCGGGCGGAGGCTATGGCTACACCTTC. Translation: CASSQDPSVSGGGYGYTF. This rearrangement joins TRBV14 to TRBJ1-2, with D uncertain. Trimming took 0 bases from V and 4 from J, leaving 21 bases between them. The CDR3 consists of 18 residues. Per germline, CDR1 SGHDN and CDR2 FVKESK.

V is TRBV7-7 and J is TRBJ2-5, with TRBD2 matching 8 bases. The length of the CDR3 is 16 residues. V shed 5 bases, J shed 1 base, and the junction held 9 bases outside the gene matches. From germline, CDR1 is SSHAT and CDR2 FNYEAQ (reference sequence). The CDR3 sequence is CASSPTTSGPQETQYF. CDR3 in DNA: TGTGCCAGCAGCCCTACTACTAGCGGACCCCAAGAGACCCAGTACTTC.

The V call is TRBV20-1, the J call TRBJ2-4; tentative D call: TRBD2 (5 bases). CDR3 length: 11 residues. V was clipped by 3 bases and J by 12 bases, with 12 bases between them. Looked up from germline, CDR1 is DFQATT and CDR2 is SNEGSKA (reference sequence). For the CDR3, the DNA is TGCAGTGCTAGTCCTCGGGGTAATCAGTACTTC. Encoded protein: CSASPRGNQYF.

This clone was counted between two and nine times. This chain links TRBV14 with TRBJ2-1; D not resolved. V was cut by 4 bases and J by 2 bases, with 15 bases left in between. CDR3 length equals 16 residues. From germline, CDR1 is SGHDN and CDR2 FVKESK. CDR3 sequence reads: CASSRVRLGTYNEQFF. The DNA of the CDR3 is TGTGCCAGCAGCCGGGTACGTCTGGGCACCTACAATGAGCAGTTCTTC.

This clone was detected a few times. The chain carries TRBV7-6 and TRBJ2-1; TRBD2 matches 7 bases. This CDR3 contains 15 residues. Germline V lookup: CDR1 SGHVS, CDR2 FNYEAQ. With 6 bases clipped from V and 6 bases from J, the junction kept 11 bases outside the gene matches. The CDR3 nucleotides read TGTGCCAGCAGTCTTAGCGGGCCATGGGGCAATGAGCAGTTCTTC. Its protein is CASSLSGPWGNEQFF.

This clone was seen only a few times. CDR3 sequence: CAISVQGEATEAFF. The CDR3 DNA reads TGTGCCATCAGTGTACAGGGGGAGGCCACTGAAGCTTTCTTT. V is TRBV10-3 and J is TRBJ1-1; TRBD1 matches 8 bases. The CDR3 consists of 14 residues. CDR1 is ENHRY, CDR2 SYGVKD, per germline. V lost 4 bases to trimming and J lost 4 bases; unmatched junction nucleotides: 5.

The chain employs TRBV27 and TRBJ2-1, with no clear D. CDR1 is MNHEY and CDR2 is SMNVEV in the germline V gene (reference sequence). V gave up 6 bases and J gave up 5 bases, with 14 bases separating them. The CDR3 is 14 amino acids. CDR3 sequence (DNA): TGTGCCAGCAGGTGGGCAGGTGATCACAATGAGCAGTTCTTC. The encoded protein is CASRWAGDHNEQFF.

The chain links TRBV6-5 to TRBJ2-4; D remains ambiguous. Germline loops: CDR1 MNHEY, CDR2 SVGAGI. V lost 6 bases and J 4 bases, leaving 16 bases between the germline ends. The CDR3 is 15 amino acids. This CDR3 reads CASRTSRTQKNIQYF. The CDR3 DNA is TGTGCCAGCAGGACATCACGTACCCAAAAAAACATTCAGTACTTC.

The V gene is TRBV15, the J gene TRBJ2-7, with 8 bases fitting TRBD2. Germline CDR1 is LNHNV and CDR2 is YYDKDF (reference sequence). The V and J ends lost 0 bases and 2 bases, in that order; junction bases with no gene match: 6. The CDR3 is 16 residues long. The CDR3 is CATSRDRTSGPYEQYF. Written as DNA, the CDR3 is TGTGCCACCAGCAGAGATCGAACTAGCGGTCCCTACGAGCAGTACTTC.

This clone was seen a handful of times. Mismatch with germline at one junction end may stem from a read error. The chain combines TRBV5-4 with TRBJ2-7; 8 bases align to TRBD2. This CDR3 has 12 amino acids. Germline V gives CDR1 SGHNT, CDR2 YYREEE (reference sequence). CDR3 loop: CASSLKGTRLSF. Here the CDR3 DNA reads TGTGCCAGCAGCTTGAAAGGGACTAGGTTAAGCTTC.

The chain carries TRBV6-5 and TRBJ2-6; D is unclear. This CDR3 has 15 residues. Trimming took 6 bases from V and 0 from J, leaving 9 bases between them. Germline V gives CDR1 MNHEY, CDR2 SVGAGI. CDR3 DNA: TGTGCCAGCAGGTACAGCCTCTCTGGGGCCAACGTCCTGACTTTC. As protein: CASRYSLSGANVLTF.

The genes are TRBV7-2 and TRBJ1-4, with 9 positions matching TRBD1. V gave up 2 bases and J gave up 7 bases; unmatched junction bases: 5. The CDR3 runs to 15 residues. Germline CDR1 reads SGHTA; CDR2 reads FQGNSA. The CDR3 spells CASSLPTGGGEKLFF. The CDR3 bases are TGTGCCAGCAGCTTACCGACAGGGGGTGGTGAAAAACTGTTTTTT.

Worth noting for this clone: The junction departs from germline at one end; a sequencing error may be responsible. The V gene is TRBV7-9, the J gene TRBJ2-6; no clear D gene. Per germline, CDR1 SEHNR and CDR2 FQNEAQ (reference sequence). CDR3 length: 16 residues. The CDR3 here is CSSSFSGGSGANVLTF. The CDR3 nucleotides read TGTTCCAGCAGCTTTTCCGGCGGCTCTGGGGCCAACGTCCTGACTTTC.

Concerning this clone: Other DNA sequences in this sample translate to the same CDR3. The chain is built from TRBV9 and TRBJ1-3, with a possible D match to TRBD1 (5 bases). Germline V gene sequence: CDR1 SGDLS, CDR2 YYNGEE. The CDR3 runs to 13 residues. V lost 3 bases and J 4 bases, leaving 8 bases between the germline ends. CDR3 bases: TGTGCCAGCAGCGCCGGGGGAGGAAACACCATATATTTT. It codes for CASSAGGGNTIYF.

The CDR3 coding sequence is TGTGCCAGCAGCCAAGATCTCGGGAGGGGCACAGATACGCAGTATTTT. It encodes CASSQDLGRGTDTQYF. The V gene is TRBV4-2, the J gene TRBJ2-3, with 8 bases identical to TRBD2. This CDR3 comprises 16 residues. Germline CDR1 LGHNA, CDR2 YNFKEQ. The junction had 3 bases not matched to a gene; V was cut back by 0 bases and J by 1 base.

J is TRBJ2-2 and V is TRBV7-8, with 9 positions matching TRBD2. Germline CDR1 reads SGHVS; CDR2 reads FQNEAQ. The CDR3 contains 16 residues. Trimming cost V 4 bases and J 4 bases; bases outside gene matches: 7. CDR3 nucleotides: TGTGCCAGCAGCTACTTAGCGGGAGCGGGCACCGGGGAGCTGTTTTTT. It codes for CASSYLAGAGTGELFF.

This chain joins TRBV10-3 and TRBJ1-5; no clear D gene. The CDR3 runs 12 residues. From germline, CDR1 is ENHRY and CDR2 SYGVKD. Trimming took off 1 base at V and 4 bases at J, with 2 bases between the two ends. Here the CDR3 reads CAISELNQPQHF. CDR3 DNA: TGTGCCATCAGTGAGTTAAATCAGCCCCAGCATTTT.

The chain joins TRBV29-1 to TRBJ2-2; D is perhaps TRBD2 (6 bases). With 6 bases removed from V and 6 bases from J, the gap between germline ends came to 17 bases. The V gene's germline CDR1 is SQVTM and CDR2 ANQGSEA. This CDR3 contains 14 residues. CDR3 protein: CSVTSRSRAGELFF. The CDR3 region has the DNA TGCAGCGTAACTAGCAGGTCACGGGCCGGGGAGCTGTTTTTT.

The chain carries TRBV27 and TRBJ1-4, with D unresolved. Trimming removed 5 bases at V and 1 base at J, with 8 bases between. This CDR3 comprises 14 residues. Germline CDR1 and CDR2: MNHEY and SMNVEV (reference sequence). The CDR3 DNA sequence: TGTGCCAGCAGTCTGTTCGGAACTAATGAAAAACTGTTTTTT. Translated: CASSLFGTNEKLFF.

The CDR3 nucleotides are TGTGCCAGCAGCTTACACACGAACACTGAAGCTTTCTTT. It is translated as CASSLHTNTEAFF. The chain combines TRBV7-2 with TRBJ1-1, with unresolved D. Germline CDR1 and CDR2: SGHTA and FQGNSA. Trimming stripped 2 bases from V and 1 base from J, with 5 bases between. The CDR3 has 13 residues.